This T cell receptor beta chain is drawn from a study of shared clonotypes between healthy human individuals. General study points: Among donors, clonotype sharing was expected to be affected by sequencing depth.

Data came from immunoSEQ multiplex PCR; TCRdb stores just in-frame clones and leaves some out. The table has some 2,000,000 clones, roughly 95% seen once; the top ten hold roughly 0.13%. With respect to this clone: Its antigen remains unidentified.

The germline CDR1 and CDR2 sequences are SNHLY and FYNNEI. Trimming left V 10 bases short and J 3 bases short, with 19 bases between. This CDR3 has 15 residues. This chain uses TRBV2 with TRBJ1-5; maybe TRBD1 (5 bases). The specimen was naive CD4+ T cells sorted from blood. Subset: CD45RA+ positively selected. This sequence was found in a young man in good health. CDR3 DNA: TGTGCCACAAACCTGGGACCTCTGTCCAATCAGCCCCAGCATTTT. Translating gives CATNLGPLSNQPQHF.